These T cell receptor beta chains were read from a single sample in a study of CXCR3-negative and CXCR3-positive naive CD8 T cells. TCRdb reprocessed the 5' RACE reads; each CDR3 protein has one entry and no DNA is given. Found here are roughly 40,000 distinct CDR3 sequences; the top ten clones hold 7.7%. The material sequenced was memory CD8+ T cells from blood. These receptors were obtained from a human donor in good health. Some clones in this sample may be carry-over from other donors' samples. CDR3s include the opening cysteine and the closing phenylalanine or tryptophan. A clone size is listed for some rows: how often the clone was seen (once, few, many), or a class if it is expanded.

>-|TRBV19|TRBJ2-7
CASSPFGTGYEQYF
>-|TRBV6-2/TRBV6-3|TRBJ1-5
CASSYGGGQPQHF
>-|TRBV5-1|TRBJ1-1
CASSLWNSEAFF
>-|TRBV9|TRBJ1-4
CASSGGEGEGEKLFF
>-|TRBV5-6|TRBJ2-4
CASSLKPRAKNIQYF
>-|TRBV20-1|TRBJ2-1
CSARDLRALYNEQFF
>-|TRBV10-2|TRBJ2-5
CASSDIWGPEETQYF
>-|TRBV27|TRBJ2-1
CASSIDRGSEQFF
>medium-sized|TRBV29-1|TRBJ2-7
CSVDLSGSYEQYF
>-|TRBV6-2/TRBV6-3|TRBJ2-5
CAIKLTQETQYF
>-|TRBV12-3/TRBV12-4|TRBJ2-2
CASSDGTGVSTGELFF
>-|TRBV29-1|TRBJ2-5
CSVLEQETQYF
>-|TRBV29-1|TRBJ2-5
CSVEGTPRTEETQYF
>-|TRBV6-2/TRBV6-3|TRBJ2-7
CASSYSGQGPSWYEQYF
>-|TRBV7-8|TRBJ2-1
CASSPPDYHNNEQFF
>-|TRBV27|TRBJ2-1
CASSPVTQRATAYNEQFF
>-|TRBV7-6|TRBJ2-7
CASSPRQGLHEQYF
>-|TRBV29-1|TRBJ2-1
CSVLPGTYNEQFF
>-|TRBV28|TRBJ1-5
CASRRGQIYSNQPQHF
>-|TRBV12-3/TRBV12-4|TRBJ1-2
CASSTLTGPADLFYGYTF
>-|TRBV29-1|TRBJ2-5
CSVEEWHRKETQYF
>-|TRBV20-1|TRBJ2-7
CSAHSAGSDYEQYF
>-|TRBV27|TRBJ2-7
CASSLSRDAYEQYF
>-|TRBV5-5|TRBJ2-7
CASSEGQGAYEQYF
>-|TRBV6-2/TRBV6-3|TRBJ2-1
CASSYSGLGYVNEQFF
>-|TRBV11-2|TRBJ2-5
CASSLWRQETQYF
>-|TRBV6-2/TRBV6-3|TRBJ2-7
CASSYSHNYEQYF
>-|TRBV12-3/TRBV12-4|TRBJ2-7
CASSFTSDEQYF
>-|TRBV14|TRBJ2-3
CASSTILNSDTQYF
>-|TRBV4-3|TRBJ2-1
CASSQEPGQGPYNEQFF
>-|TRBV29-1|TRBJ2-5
CSVDRLWGGGEETQYF
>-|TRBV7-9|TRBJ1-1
CASSLPHGQGGTEAFF
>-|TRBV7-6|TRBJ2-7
CASSGRQATYEQYF
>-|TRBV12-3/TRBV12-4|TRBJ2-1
CASSQTSGGRNEQFF
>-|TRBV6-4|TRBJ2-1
CASSDLLAGEQFF
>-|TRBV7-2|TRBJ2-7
CASSSRLAGTYEQYF
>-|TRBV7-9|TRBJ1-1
CASSVGTGGGGAFF
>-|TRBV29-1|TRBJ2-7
CSVEAGGSEQYF
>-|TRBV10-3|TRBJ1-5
CAISAGDDYNQPQHF
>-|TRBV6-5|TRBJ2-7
CASSPGGEQYF
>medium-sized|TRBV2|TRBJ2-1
CASSRDTSYNEQFF
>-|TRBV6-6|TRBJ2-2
CASSYYAGGANTGELFF
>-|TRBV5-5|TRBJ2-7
CASSYGLTGAYEQYF
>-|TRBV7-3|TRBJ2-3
CASSPGPDTQYF
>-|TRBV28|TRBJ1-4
CASSRDREELFF
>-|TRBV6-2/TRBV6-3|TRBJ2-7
CASRGRGKDAVVSSYEQYF
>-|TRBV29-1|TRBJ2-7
CSGAGGFSYEQYF
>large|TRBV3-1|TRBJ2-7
CASSHSYEQYF
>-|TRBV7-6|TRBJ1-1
CASSIAGNTEAFF
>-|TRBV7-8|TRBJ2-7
CASSFKEDYEQYF
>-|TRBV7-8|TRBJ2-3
CASSSPPAGGRTDTQYF
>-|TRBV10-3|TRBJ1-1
CAISEGTGLNTEAFF
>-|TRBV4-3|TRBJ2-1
CASSQDMRGGLVINEQFF